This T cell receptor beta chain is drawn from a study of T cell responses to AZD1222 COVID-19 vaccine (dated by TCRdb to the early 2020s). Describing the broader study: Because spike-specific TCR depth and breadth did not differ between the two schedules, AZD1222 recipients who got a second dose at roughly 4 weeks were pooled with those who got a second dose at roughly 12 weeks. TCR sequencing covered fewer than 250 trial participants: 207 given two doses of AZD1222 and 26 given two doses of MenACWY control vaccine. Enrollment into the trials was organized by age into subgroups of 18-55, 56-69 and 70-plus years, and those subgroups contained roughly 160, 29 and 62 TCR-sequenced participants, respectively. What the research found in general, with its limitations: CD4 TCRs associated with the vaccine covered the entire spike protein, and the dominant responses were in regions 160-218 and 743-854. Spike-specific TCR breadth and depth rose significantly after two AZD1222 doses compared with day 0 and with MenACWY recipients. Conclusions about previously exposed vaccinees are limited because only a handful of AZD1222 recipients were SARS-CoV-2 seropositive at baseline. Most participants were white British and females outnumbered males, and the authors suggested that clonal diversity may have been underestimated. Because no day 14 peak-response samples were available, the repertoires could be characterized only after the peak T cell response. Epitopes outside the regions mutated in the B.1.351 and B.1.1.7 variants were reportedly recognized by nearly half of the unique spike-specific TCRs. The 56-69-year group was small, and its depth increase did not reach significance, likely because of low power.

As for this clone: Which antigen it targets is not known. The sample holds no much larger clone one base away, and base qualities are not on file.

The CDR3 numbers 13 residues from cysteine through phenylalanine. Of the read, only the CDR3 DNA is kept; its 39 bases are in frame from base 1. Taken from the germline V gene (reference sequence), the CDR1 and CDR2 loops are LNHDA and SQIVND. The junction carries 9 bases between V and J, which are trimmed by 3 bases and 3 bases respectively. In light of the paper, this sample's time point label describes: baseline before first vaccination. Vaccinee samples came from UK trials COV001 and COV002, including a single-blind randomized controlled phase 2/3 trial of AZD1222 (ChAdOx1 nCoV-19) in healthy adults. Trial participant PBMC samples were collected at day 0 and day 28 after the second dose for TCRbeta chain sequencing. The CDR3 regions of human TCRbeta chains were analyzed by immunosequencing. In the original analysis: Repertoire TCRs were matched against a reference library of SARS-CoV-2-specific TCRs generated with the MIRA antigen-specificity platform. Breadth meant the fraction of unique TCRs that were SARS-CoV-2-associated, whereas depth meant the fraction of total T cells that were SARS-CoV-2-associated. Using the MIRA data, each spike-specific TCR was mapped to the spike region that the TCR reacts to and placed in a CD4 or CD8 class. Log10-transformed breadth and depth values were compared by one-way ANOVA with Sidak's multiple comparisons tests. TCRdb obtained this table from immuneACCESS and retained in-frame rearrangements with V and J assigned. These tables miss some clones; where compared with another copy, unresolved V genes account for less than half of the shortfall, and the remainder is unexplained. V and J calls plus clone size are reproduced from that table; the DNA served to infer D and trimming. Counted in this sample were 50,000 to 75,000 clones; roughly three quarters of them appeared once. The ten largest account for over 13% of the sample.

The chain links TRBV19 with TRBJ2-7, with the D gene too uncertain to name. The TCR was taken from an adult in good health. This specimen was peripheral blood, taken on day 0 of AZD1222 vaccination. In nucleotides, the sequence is TGTGCCAGTAGTATTCGTCCAGACTACGAGCAGTACTTC. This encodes CASSIRPDYEQYF.